This T cell receptor (beta chain) was sequenced for a study of cytomegalovirus exposure and HLA in healthy donors (dated by TCRdb to 2017 to 2019). With respect to the entire study: In an earlier analysis of under 750 of the donors, 250 to 300 Gb of sequence data and roughly 100 million unique TCR beta sequences from 180 million or so T cells were reported. The genetic ancestry cluster associated with self-reported Caucasian donors included roughly 84% of the 300 to 400 genotyped donors. In an earlier analysis of roughly 580 of the donors, high-throughput TCR beta sequencing was used to judge whether each TCR beta V gene segment behaved as functional or pseudogenic. Donor age, sex, ethnicity and CMV serostatus were collected together with the repertoire data. Class I and class II HLA loci were covered by the typing at four-digit resolution. A later genetic analysis took genome-wide SNP genotypes for about 65% of the 666 donors and used that subset as a discovery cohort. All discovery cohort repertoires had been generated using a single sequencing platform. Typing coverage differed by locus: A, B, C, DRB1 and DQB1 were typed in roughly 620-630 donors, DQA1 in around 500, DPA1 in 600 to 610, and DPB1 in roughly 470. In the later analysis, no new phenotypic data were used to find candidate immune exposures; instead, reliance was placed on TCR beta sequences and their occurrence across donors. In addition to the first cohort of several hundred subjects, a separate validation cohort of approximately 110 different subjects was used. To study patterns of TCR occurrence, a later analysis re-analyzed previously published TCR beta repertoires from 650 to 750 donors and added high-resolution HLA genotyping. Several DR-DQ haplotypes were treated as single units for association and clustering because of strong linkage in the cohort. The study combined high-throughput TCR immunosequencing, statistical association of individual TCRs with disease status, and machine learning to predict cytomegalovirus infection status. Among around 400 genotyped donors of the cohort, an average of roughly 240,000 unique TCR beta nucleotide sequences were sequenced per donor, roughly 20% of them non-productive. The T cell repertoires of some 700 subjects were profiled by immunosequencing and related to cytomegalovirus serostatus. An early release covering over 500 HLA-typed donors comprised 250 to 350 gigabases of sequencing data and tens of millions of unique TCR sequences. The aim of the study was to test whether cataloging public T cell receptors could identify signatures of past pathogen exposure.

To prepare the library, the immunoSEQ multiplex PCR assay was applied. For the multiplex PCR, a mixture combining 60 forward primers for TCR Vbeta segments and 13 reverse primers for TCR Jbeta segments was used. A multiplex PCR assay on genomic DNA amplified the CDR3 region of rearranged TCR beta genes. The Illumina HiSeq System was used to sequence the amplified TCR beta libraries as 87-base-pair reads. The source study handled its data this way. Across the 666 repertoires, a later analysis counted some 81 million unique TCR beta chains, approximately 10 million of which were shared by at least two donors. Raw reads were error-corrected and collapsed into unique sequences with a nearest-neighbor algorithm that merged closely related sequences to remove PCR and sequencing errors. CDR3 sequences were aligned to IMGT reference sequences to assign V, D and J gene segments. For a sequence to be retained, a match of at least six nucleotides was required to both a V gene segment and a J gene segment. Rearrangements were called productive when the CDR3 lacked stop codons and stayed in frame with V and J; all others were non-productive. CDR3 was defined by IMGT convention, running from the second conserved V-encoded cysteine to the conserved J-encoded phenylalanine. The earlier analysis of about 620 of the donors excluded sequences that lacked an unambiguous match to a single V gene segment. In an earlier analysis of almost 600 of the donors, a V segment was called functional when productive rearrangements were above 56.7%, and segregating when the standard deviation between donors exceeded 5%. To diagnose cytomegalovirus status from the catalog of TCR beta chain sequences, a statistical classification framework was built. A later analysis assigned V and J genes by comparing TCR nucleotide sequences with IMGT/GENE-DB human TR gene sequences. A later analysis assigned CDR3 sequences and most-parsimonious VDJ recombination scenarios with the TCRdist pipeline. In a later analysis, each TCR beta chain was defined by its CDR3 amino acid sequence together with its V-gene family, and reads lacking a unique V-gene family were excluded. A later analysis removed 592 highly shared, low-generation-probability nucleotide sequences to deal with suspected cross-contamination and a sequencing artifact. In a later analysis, a clonal expansion index was calculated for each public chain from normalized within-repertoire ranks of inferred template counts. In a later analysis, generation probabilities were computed using a VDJ recombination model fitted to out-of-frame rearrangements, and the results were checked against IGoR. In a later analysis, TCR-TCR, TCR-HLA and TCR-CMV co-occurrence was scored with hypergeometric tests, and a repertoire-size bias correction was applied to TCR pairs. In a later analysis, false discovery rates were estimated by permuting HLA or CMV assignments 20 times. In a later analysis, co-occurring TCRs were grouped using DBSCAN, with TCRdist sequence similarity added in when clustering inside HLA-allele-positive subsets. Co-occurrence clustering excluded repertoires with fewer than 30,000 or more than 120,000 public chains, plus five with anomalous nucleotide sharing. The source is immuneACCESS, and TCRdb retained only in-frame sequences with V and J called. Part of the clones is not carried over; for the studies checked, unresolved V genes explain less than half of this, and the remainder is unexplained. The V and J calls and clone size are taken from that table; D and trimming were inferred from the DNA. Recorded for this sample are under 250,000 clones; about 84% of them occurred a single time. About 1.2% of the sample is held by the ten biggest clonotypes.

Study-level results and caveats: A group of highly shared sequence variants was considered likely to be a technical artifact of the sequencing pipeline. A further reported finding was that TCR beta sequences accurately predicted the HLA-A and HLA-B alleles for most subjects in the first cohort. Specific HLA alleles were associated with 18,000 or so TCR beta sequences at a false discovery rate of 0.05 in a later analysis. Linkage disequilibrium might explain the correlated functional status among segregating V segments, but an unknown experimental factor could not be ruled out. Across donors, most TCR sequences were observed very rarely, whereas some public TCRs were present in many individuals. Some IMGT-functional V segments, including TRBV6-2 and TRBV6-3, could not be distinguished by the 87-base-pair reads and were therefore excluded. The classifier was reported to diagnose cytomegalovirus status with high specificity and sensitivity in both the original and validation cohorts. In vitro tests confirmed that three of the cytomegalovirus-associated TCR beta chains recognize cytomegalovirus antigens. V-gene and J-gene trimming of TCR beta chains was associated with a missense DCLRE1C variant in a later genetic analysis, and the association was replicated in an independent cohort. In a later analysis, most CMV-associated TCR beta chains were found to appear HLA-restricted, with HLA associations seemingly driven largely by CMV exposure. Roughly uniform sequencing depth across donors was assumed in presence/absence analyses, although this assumption may not hold. Only TCR beta chains were sequenced in this cohort, and the absence of alpha or paired-chain data limited detectable features. Broadly in line with IMGT annotations, most TCR beta V segments showed up in productive rearrangements about 87% or about 30% of the time in an earlier analysis of approximately 640 of the donors. Compared with equally common non-associated chains, HLA-associated TCR beta chains in a later analysis were more clonally expanded and had lower generation probabilities. Because counts were too low, roughly 17 rarely observed V segments, including chromosome 9 orphons, were left out of the earlier analysis of approximately 580 of the donors. A later analysis found that TCR association rates varied across HLA loci, with DRB1 alleles showing the most associated TCRs and HLA-C alleles the fewest. The study listed 150 to 200 TCR beta chains as associated with cytomegalovirus. Immune exposure information for the cohort was limited to CMV serostatus. Strong co-occurrence of HLA alleles, especially DR and DQ, made assigning TCR associations to individual alleles difficult. Because HLA typing was unavailable for some donors at each locus, only the typed subset was used in association tests. A later analysis reported that several top co-occurrence clusters appeared linked to parvovirus B19, influenza, CMV and Epstein-Barr virus. In a later genetic analysis, fewer N-insertions in productive TCRs were reported among donors in an Asian-associated ancestry cluster than the roughly 640-donor mean. The authors suggested that the approach could potentially be generalized to other disease states and immunological phenotypes.

The cohort was made up of several hundred healthy bone marrow donors. Cohort members were all nominally healthy when sampled, although unrecorded immune exposures were likely present. CMV serostatus was recorded as positive for almost 300 and negative for about 50% of the 666 cohort members, whereas no CMV serostatus was recorded for the donor in question. Each donor provided a peripheral blood sample, and peripheral blood mononuclear cells were used for TCR beta sequencing. Genomic DNA extraction from the blood cell samples was performed with the Qiagen DNeasy Blood Extraction Kit. After removal of 2 bases from V and 5 bases from J, the junction retains 12 bases not matched to a gene. The CDR3 measures 17 amino acids from cysteine to phenylalanine. The entry retains the CDR3 DNA only, 51 bases that are in frame from base 1. According to the germline V gene, CDR1 reads SGDLS and CDR2 reads YYNGEE.

Concerning this clone: Its binding antigen is unknown. No base quality information exists; no much larger clone differs at one position.

The receptor was isolated from a human donor in good health. The V and J segments used are TRBV9 and TRBJ2-1, with 8 central nucleotides matching TRBD1. Material for sequencing was PBMCs. The DNA is as follows: TGTGCCAGCAGCGTGCACACCGGGACAGGTATAAACAATGAGCAGTTCTTC. Its protein product is CASSVHTGTGINNEQFF.